The source of this T cell receptor (beta chain) is a study of CD8+ T cells in alopecia areata. RNA was isolated and reverse transcribed to cDNA, the sequencing template. Using immunoSEQ multiplex PCR, the repertoire was profiled, and TCRdb retains in-frame clones only, with some absent. The sample yields 150,000 to 250,000 clones, about three fifths seen once. Regarding treatment: oral pan-JAK inhibitor, 5-10 mg twice daily. V shed 0 bases and J shed 4 bases, with 10 bases lying between them. Germline CDR1 GTSNPN, CDR2 SVGIG (reference sequence). The CDR3 covers 14 residues. This clonotype was sampled from a human donor with alopecia areata. This chain joins TRBV30 and TRBJ1-5, with D uncertain. The sample here was CD4+ T cells sorted from blood, taken at week 24, from a patient treated with tofacitinib. The CDR3 DNA sequence: TGTGCCTGGAGTGTTATGGGCCAGAATCAGCCCCAGCATTTT. It is translated as CAWSVMGQNQPQHF.